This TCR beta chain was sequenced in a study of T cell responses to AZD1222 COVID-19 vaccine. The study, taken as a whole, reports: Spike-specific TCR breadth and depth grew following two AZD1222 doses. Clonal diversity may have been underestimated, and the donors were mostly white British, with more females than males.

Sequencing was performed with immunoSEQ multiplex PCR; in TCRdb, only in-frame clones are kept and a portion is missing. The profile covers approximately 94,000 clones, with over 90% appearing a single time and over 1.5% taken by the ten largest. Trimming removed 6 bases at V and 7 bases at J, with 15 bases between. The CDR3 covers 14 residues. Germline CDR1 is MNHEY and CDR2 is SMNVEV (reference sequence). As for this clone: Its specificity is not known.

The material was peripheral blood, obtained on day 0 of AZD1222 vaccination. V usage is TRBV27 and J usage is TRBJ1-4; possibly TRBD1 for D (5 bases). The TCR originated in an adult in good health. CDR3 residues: CASSRQLGGEKLFF. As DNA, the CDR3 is TGTGCCAGCAGCCGACAGTTAGGCGGTGAAAAACTGTTTTTT.